These 15 T cell receptor beta chains originate from one sample sequenced in a study of OX40 agonist ivuxolimab in advanced cancers. TCRdb's copy holds only in-frame clones and misses some; the assay was immunoSEQ multiplex PCR. The sample consists of approximately 27,000 clones, more than 85% of them appearing once. Sequencing was performed on CD4+ or CD8+ T cells sorted from blood, taken in a trial of the OX40 agonist ivuxolimab. These receptors all stem from an adult with an advanced solid tumor such as melanoma, head and neck, liver or kidney cancer.

Here the CDR3 reads CASSLDGAGNTIYF. Here the CDR3 DNA reads TGTGCCAGCAGCTTGGACGGGGCTGGAAACACCATATATTTT. The chain has TRBV5-6 and TRBJ1-3; D is ambiguous. Trimming pared 0 bases from V and 2 bases from J, leaving 6 bases between. CDR3 length equals 14 residues. In germline, CDR1 is SGHDT, CDR2 YYEEEE.

The chain couples TRBV27 to TRBJ1-5, with D uncertain. CDR1 and CDR2 from the germline V gene are MNHEY and SMNVEV (reference sequence). This CDR3 has 15 residues. The V gene lost 6 bases and the J gene lost 2 bases, with 14 bases spanning the gap. The CDR3 DNA sequence: TGTGCCAGCAGGGGATGGAGCCAGGGCAATCAGCCCCAGCATTTT. Translating it yields CASRGWSQGNQPQHF.

The V and J genes are TRBV28 and TRBJ2-7, with D uncertain. The V end lost 7 bases, the J end lost 4 bases, and 17 bases lay between the germline ends. Germline assignment: CDR1 MDHEN and CDR2 SYDVKM. The length of the CDR3 is 14 residues. The CDR3 loop reads CASTRQGFRYEQYF. The CDR3, as DNA: TGTGCCAGCACTAGACAAGGCTTCAGATACGAGCAGTACTTC.

This clone came up a few times. The junction departs from the called germline gene at one end, perhaps through a read error. CDR3 sequence reads: CASSLFQGRMDF. As DNA, the CDR3 is TGTGCCAGCAGCTTGTTCCAGGGACGCATGGACTTC. The genes are TRBV5-4 and TRBJ2-7; D could derive from TRBD1 or TRBD2 (5 bases each). Germline CDR1 and CDR2: SGHNT and YYREEE (reference sequence). The CDR3 consists of 12 residues.

Points on this clone: A read error may account for a junction end that differs from germline. Other DNA sequences within the sample encode an identical CDR3. The V gene is TRBV27, the J gene TRBJ2-4, with TRBD1 identical over 9 bases. This CDR3 spans 14 amino acids. Germline CDR1 reads MNHEY; CDR2 reads SMNVEV (reference sequence). The CDR3 protein is CASSPQGAWNIQYF. DNA for the CDR3: TGTGCCAGCAGTCCACAGGGGGCTTGGAACATTCAGTATTTC.

This clone has only one observation. Distinct nucleotide sequences in the sample also encode this CDR3. The chain employs TRBV2 and TRBJ2-3, with 14 bases identical to TRBD2. After removal of 8 bases from V and 1 base from J, the junction contained 5 bases not matched to a gene. This CDR3 has 16 residues. The germline CDR1 and CDR2 sequences are SNHLY and FYNNEI. CDR3 nucleotide sequence: TGTGCCAGCCGGGGACTAGCGGGAGCGGGCACAGATACGCAGTATTTT. It is translated as CASRGLAGAGTDTQYF.

The V and J genes are TRBV5-1 and TRBJ2-5, with D maybe TRBD1 (6 bases). The assigned J gene may be wrong: the sequence end matches TRBJ2-7 better. CDR1 is SGHRS and CDR2 is YFSETQ in the germline V gene. This CDR3 spans 16 amino acids. CDR3: CASSPEPQGRTYEQYF. For the CDR3, the DNA is TGCGCCAGCAGCCCCGAGCCGCAGGGGCGTACCTACGAGCAGTACTTC.

V usage is TRBV10-3 and J usage is TRBJ2-7, with D perhaps given as TRBD1 or TRBD2 (6 bases each). This CDR3 has 13 amino acids. The germline CDR1 and CDR2 sequences are ENHRY and SYGVKD. Trimming removed 3 bases from V and 5 bases from J, with 11 bases in between. Here the CDR3 reads CAISDMGGHEQYF. The CDR3 nucleotides read TGTGCCATCAGTGATATGGGGGGCCACGAGCAGTACTTC.

This chain joins TRBV6-5 and TRBJ1-1; D call uncertain. The germline CDR1 and CDR2 sequences are MNHEY and SVGAGI. V lost 4 bases and J 6 bases, leaving 12 bases between the germline ends. This CDR3 is built from 13 residues. CDR3 in DNA: TGTGCCAGCAGTTCCGTAGTGGGATCTGAAGCTTTCTTT. Translating it yields CASSSVVGSEAFF.

The V and J genes are TRBV5-4 and TRBJ2-5, with D perhaps matching TRBD2 (5 bases). V dropped 0 bases and J dropped 5 bases, with 17 bases sitting between them. CDR1 is SGHNT, CDR2 YYREEE, per germline (reference sequence). The CDR3 spans 16 residues. DNA for the CDR3: TGTGCCAGCAGCTTGGGAAGTGGCCTAGCTGGGGAGACCCAGTACTTC. Translated, it gives CASSLGSGLAGETQYF.

This CDR3 reads CASSSHSYEQYF. CDR3 bases: TGTGCCAGCAGCTCCCACTCCTACGAGCAGTACTTC. This chain connects TRBV11-2 to TRBJ2-7, with D hard to call. Germline V gene data show CDR1 as SGHAT and CDR2 as FQNNGV. This CDR3 comprises 12 residues. The germline V and J ends were trimmed by 4 bases and 0 bases, with 4 bases remaining between them.

This sequence joins TRBV7-9 and TRBJ1-2; a weak D match, TRBD1 (5 bases). V lost 5 bases and J lost 2, with 9 bases in between. The CDR3 is 13 residues long. Germline lookup yields CDR1 SEHNR and CDR2 FQNEAQ (reference sequence). The CDR3 nucleotides are TGTGCCAGCAGCCCCTGGACAAACTATGGCTACACCTTC. As protein: CASSPWTNYGYTF.

The chain couples TRBV5-4 to TRBJ2-5, with TRBD1 matching over 8 bases. CDR1 is SGHNT and CDR2 is YYREEE in the germline V gene (reference sequence). V gave up 4 bases and J gave up 11 bases; unmatched junction bases: 10. The CDR3 length is 13 residues. CDR3 sequence reads: CASSPITGGEQYF. DNA for the CDR3: TGTGCCAGCAGCCCAATTACAGGGGGAGAGCAGTACTTC.

The rearrangement joins TRBV11-1 to TRBJ2-1, with 8 positions matching TRBD2. The germline V gene has CDR1 SGHAT and CDR2 FQDESV (reference sequence). The CDR3 is 16 residues long. V lost 5 bases, J lost 3 bases, and 9 bases stayed unmatched. CDR3 sequence (DNA): TGTGCCAGCAGCCTATGGGCAGCGGGAGACTACAATGAGCAGTTCTTC. Translated, it gives CASSLWAAGDYNEQFF. Together with reference TRBV11-1 and TRBJ2-1, the CDR3 gives the full variable domain: EAEVAQSPRYKITEKSQAVAFWCDPISGHATLYWYRQILGQGPELLVQFQDESVVDDSQLPKDRFSAERLKGVDSTLKIQPAELGDSAMYLCASSLWAAGDYNEQFFGPGTRLTVL.

With respect to this clone: Other nucleotide sequences from this sample produce the same CDR3. This chain uses TRBV9 with TRBJ2-1; D remains unclear. Germline V lookup: CDR1 SGDLS, CDR2 YYNGEE. The CDR3 covers 12 residues. Trimming removed 2 bases from V and 4 bases from J, with 4 bases in between. CDR3 nucleotides: TGTGCCAGCAGCGTTGGGTACAATGAGCAGTTCTTC. It codes for CASSVGYNEQFF.